These 17 T cell receptor beta chains were sequenced from one sample in a study of early T cells in non-severe SARS-CoV-2 infection. Each CDR3 protein gets one entry after TCRdb re-called the 5' RACE reads with MiXCR. Here the sample spans some 54,000 distinct CDR3 sequences, 10% being singletons. Sequenced sample: whole blood. The origin of the receptors is an adult who was a healthcare worker with PCR-confirmed SARS-CoV-2 infection or an uninfected control (not recorded which).

This chain connects TRBV9 to TRBJ1-6; D gene unclear. The germline V gene encodes CDR1 SGDLS and CDR2 YYNGEE. V was clipped by 4 bases and J by 8 bases, with 10 bases between them. This CDR3 has 13 amino acids. The CDR3 nucleotides read TGTGCCAGCAGCCCCGAAGCGTATTCACCCCTCCACTTT. It encodes CASSPEAYSPLHF. Drawing the rest from reference TRBV9 and TRBJ1-6, the complete variable domain is DSGVTQTPKHLITATGQRVTLRCSPRSGDLSVYWYQQSLDQGLQFLIQYYNGEERAKGNILERFSAQQFPDLHSELNLSSLELGDSALYFCASSPEAYSPLHFGNGTRLTVT.

In this sample, this clonotype turned up many times. The rearrangement uses TRBV29-1 and TRBJ2-3; possible D gene TRBD2, 5 bases. Trimming stripped 4 bases from V and 5 bases from J, with 10 bases between. CDR3 length: 12 residues. CDR1 SQVTM and CDR2 ANQGSEA come from the germline V gene. CDR3 sequence: CSVGLAGDTQYF. As DNA, the CDR3 is TGCAGCGTTGGGCTAGCCGGAGATACGCAGTATTTT.

This clonotype was detected a few times. The chain recombines TRBV12-3 or TRBV12-4 with TRBJ2-7, with D perhaps matching TRBD1 (6 bases). The ends were cut back, 3 bases at V and 2 bases at J, with 20 bases in the middle. The CDR3 loop spans 17 amino acids. DNA for the CDR3: TGTGCCAGCAGTTTTCCAACCGCTGGACAGCCTACCTACGAGCAGTACTTC. It translates to CASSFPTAGQPTYEQYF.

This clonotype appeared many times. V gene TRBV15 combines with J gene TRBJ1-1, with a possible D match to TRBD1 (6 bases). The V gene lost 0 bases and the J gene lost 7 bases, with 12 bases spanning the gap. The CDR3 spans 14 residues. The germline gives CDR1 LNHNV, CDR2 YYDKDF (reference sequence). CDR3 amino acids: CATSREQGSVEAFF. The CDR3 nucleotides read TGTGCCACCAGCAGAGAACAGGGTTCGGTTGAAGCTTTCTTT.

This sequence joins TRBV12-3 or TRBV12-4 and TRBJ2-1; 7 bases are a match to TRBD2. V shed 7 bases and J 2 bases; nucleotides not matched to a gene: 11. CDR3 length: 16 residues. CDR3 sequence (DNA): TGTGCCAGCACACGAGGCGGGAGCGAGGCCTACAATGAGCAGTTCTTC. It translates to CASTRGGSEAYNEQFF.

This clonotype has a handful of counts. V gene TRBV28 combines with J gene TRBJ1-5; 12 nucleotides line up with TRBD1. CDR1 MDHEN and CDR2 SYDVKM come from the germline V gene. This CDR3 comprises 15 residues. Trimming took 6 bases from V and 7 from J; bases not matched to a gene: 7. The CDR3 DNA reads TGTGCCAGCAGCTCGGGACAGGGGGCAAGACAGCCCCAGCATTTT. Translation: CASSSGQGARQPQHF. The full variable domain, its missing parts supplied by reference TRBV28 and TRBJ1-5, is DVKVTQSSRYLVKRTGEKVFLECVQDMDHENMFWYRQDPGLGLRLIYFSYDVKMKEKGDIPEGYSVSREKKERFSLILESASTNQTSMYLCASSSGQGARQPQHFGDGTRLSIL.

The V and J genes are TRBV4-3 and TRBJ2-5; 10 nucleotides line up with TRBD2. CDR3 length equals 15 residues. Germline V gene data show CDR1 as LGHNA and CDR2 as YSLEER. V lost 3 bases and J lost 3; bases outside the gene matches: 4. The CDR3 loop reads CASSQEGTSEETQYF. CDR3 DNA: TGCGCCAGCAGCCAGGAGGGGACTAGCGAAGAGACCCAGTACTTC.

CDR3 in DNA: TGTGCCAGCAGTGGGGAGTCCTACGAGCAGTACTTC. Translation: CASSGESYEQYF. The chain uses TRBV12-3 or TRBV12-4 and TRBJ2-7, with D possibly being TRBD2 (5 bases). The germline V and J ends were trimmed by 5 bases and 1 base, with 6 bases remaining between them. The CDR3 length is 12 residues.

This clonotype was observed at least ten times. The V and J genes are TRBV4-2 and TRBJ2-1; 14 nucleotides agree with TRBD2. Looked up from germline, CDR1 is LGHNA and CDR2 is YNFKEQ. The CDR3 sequence is 17 residues long. The trim removed 0 bases at V and 5 bases at J, leaving 3 bases unmatched. This CDR3 reads CASSQDMTSGRDNEQFF. The CDR3 bases are TGTGCCAGCAGCCAAGATATGACTAGCGGGAGGGACAATGAGCAGTTCTTC.

This clonotype showed up many times. This chain joins TRBV5-1 and TRBJ1-2; maybe TRBD1 (5 bases). CDR1 and CDR2 from the germline V gene are SGHRS and YFSETQ. The length of the CDR3 is 16 residues. Trimming removed 0 bases at V and 4 bases at J, with 16 bases between. The CDR3 DNA reads TGCGCCAGCAGCTTGGGGGTCCAGGGACCAGTCTATGGCTACACCTTC. Its translation is CASSLGVQGPVYGYTF.

This clonotype occurred many times. This chain links TRBV6-6 with TRBJ2-2, with 9 bases matching TRBD2. This CDR3 region has 18 residues. CDR1 and CDR2 (germline): MNHNY, SVGAGI (reference sequence). The trim removed 4 bases at V and 0 bases at J, leaving 9 bases unmatched. The CDR3 sequence is CASSSPAGGLANTGELFF. In DNA form, the CDR3 reads TGTGCCAGCAGTTCGCCAGCGGGGGGTCTAGCGAACACCGGGGAGCTGTTTTTT.

This clonotype was picked up a small number of times. The chain carries TRBV13 and TRBJ2-5, with TRBD2 identical over 12 bases. This CDR3 contains 16 residues. Trimming cost V 5 bases and J 1 base; bases outside gene matches: 5. The V gene's germline CDR1 is PRHDT and CDR2 FYEKMQ (reference sequence). The CDR3 nucleotides are TGTGCCAGCAGCCAAGGGACTAGCGGGCCCCAAGAGACCCAGTACTTC. Encoded protein: CASSQGTSGPQETQYF.

In this sample, this clonotype turned up many times. This chain uses TRBV4-1 with TRBJ1-2, with a possible D match to TRBD1 (5 bases). V was trimmed by 3 bases and J by 6 bases, leaving 14 bases between them. The CDR3 has 14 residues. CDR1 and CDR2 from the germline V gene are MGHRA and YSYEKL. CDR3 coding DNA: TGCGCCAGCAGCCATGCATCCCGGGGACATGGCTACACCTTC. Translating it yields CASSHASRGHGYTF.

With regard to this clonotype: This may arise from a read error, as a much more abundant clone is one base away. The V gene is TRBV6-1, the J gene TRBJ2-1; D not resolved. V was pared by 2 bases and J by 10 bases, with 9 bases between. Germline loops: CDR1 MNHNS, CDR2 SASEGT. The CDR3 totals 12 residues. DNA of the CDR3: TGTGCCAGCAGTGAAACTCGTCAAGAGCAGTTCTTC. It codes for CASSETRQEQFF.

This clonotype has more than one count but fewer than ten. V usage is TRBV29-1 and J usage is TRBJ1-1, with TRBD1 matching 7 bases. J was trimmed by 6 bases and V by 4 bases; bases with no gene match: 8. Germline V gives CDR1 SQVTM, CDR2 ANQGSEA. The CDR3 runs 13 residues. As DNA, the CDR3 is TGCAGCGTTGCAGGACAGGTCATCTCTGAAGCTTTCTTT. Translated: CSVAGQVISEAFF.

At least ten counts were recorded for this clonotype. The chain links TRBV29-1 to TRBJ1-1; TRBD1 aligns across 7 bases. The germline gives CDR1 SQVTM, CDR2 ANQGSEA. V lost 6 bases, J lost 4 bases, and 11 bases stayed unmatched. There are 14 residues in the CDR3. This CDR3 reads CSVQKGAQGTEAFF. Here the CDR3 DNA reads TGCAGCGTCCAAAAGGGGGCGCAGGGCACTGAAGCTTTCTTT.

The table lists this clonotype with a few counts. This chain uses TRBV5-1 with TRBJ2-7; TRBD2 agrees at 11 bases. Germline-derived CDR1 and CDR2 are SGHRS and YFSETQ. This CDR3 has 16 residues. The ends lost 3 bases at V and 2 bases at J; junction bases unmatched: 7. CDR3 DNA: TGCGCCAGCAGCTCTTATCTAGCGGGAGGAACCTACGAGCAGTACTTC. Translating it yields CASSSYLAGGTYEQYF.